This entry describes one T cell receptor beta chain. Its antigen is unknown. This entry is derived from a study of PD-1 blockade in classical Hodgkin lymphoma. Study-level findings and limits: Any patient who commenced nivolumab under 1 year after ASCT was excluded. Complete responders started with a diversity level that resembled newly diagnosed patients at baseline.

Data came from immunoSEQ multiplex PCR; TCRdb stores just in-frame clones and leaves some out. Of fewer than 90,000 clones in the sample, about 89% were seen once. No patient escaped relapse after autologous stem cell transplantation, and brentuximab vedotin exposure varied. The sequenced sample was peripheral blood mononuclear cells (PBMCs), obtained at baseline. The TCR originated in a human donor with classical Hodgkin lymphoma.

In DNA form, the CDR3 reads TGTGCCACCAGCGCGGGCCAGACAGGGGGGAATGAAAAACTGTTTTTT. Translating gives CATSAGQTGGNEKLFF. The chain uses TRBV15 and TRBJ1-4, with 9 bases matching TRBD1. Germline V gene sequence: CDR1 LNHNV, CDR2 YYDKDF (reference sequence). The V gene end was trimmed by 5 bases and the J gene end by 5 bases; junction bases not matched to a gene: 9. This CDR3 has 16 residues.